The present T cell receptor (beta chain) was sequenced within a study of T cells in Graves' hyperthyroidism and ophthalmopathy. Study-level points and caveats: Separation of ophthalmopathy from stable hyperthyroidism was achieved by a 13 V-J model.

This clonotype showed up many times. Antigen specificity is unknown. This CDR3 has 15 amino acids. V dropped 6 bases and J dropped 7; count of bases not matched to a gene: 9. Hyperthyroidism patients were newly diagnosed, had disease duration under 2 months, and were aged 18 to 65 years. Diagnostic assessment was based on clinical symptoms, serum thyroxine and TRAb, thyroid ultrasound and orbital computed tomography. The TCR beta CDR3 regions underwent amplification using RNA transcripts as the source. HTBI primers were used for first-round RT-PCR of the TCR CDR3. One entry per CDR3 protein results from TCRdb running MiXCR on the multiplex PCR reads. The sample lists 340,000 or so distinct CDR3 sequences, 20% to 25% occurring once.

Sequenced: blood. The rearrangement uses TRBV12-3 or TRBV12-4 and TRBJ2-1; TRBD2 aligns across 10 bases. This TCR was recovered from a woman in her fifties or sixties with Graves' hyperthyroidism. DNA for the CDR3: TGTGCCAGCAGCCGTACTAGCGGGAATCGGAATGAGCAGTTCTTC. This translates into CASSRTSGNRNEQFF.